This T cell receptor beta chain was captured in a study of shared clonotypes between healthy human individuals. Study observations and caveats: Sampling covered blood only; tissue repertoires likely differ. Clonotypes that were shared across four donors made up 4% to 6% of naive CD4 clonotypes.

Deep-level assay runs were performed. The assay was immunoSEQ multiplex PCR, and TCRdb's table has in-frame clones only and misses some. The sample lists 1.5 million to 2.5 million clones, roughly 94% occurring once. As concerns this clone: What it binds is unknown.

The naive CD8 fraction comprised CD45RO-negative cells positively selected for CCR7 and excluded terminally differentiated effector memory CD45RA+ cells. The source material was naive CD8+ T cells sorted from blood. The source is a man aged 18 to 30 in good health.

As DNA, the CDR3 is TGTGCCAGCAGTTTATCTAGGGGGAAGCCCCAGCATTTT. Translating it yields CASSLSRGKPQHF. This chain connects TRBV27 to TRBJ1-5; possibly TRBD1 for D (6 bases). CDR3 size: 13 residues. The V gene's germline CDR1 is MNHEY and CDR2 SMNVEV (reference sequence). The ends were cut back, 0 bases at V and 8 bases at J, with 8 bases in the middle.